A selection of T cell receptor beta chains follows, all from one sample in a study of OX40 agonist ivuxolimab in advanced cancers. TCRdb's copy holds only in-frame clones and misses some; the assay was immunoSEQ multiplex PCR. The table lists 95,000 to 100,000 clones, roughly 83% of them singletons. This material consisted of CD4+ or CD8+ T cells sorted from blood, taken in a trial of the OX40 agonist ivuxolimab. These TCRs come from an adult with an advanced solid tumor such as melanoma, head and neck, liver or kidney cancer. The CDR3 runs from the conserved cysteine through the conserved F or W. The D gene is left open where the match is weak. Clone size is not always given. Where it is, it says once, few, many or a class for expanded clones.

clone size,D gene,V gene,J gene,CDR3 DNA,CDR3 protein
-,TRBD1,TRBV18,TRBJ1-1,TGTGCCAGCTCACCACCGAGCGGAGGACAGGGCGGTACTGAAGCTTTCTTT,CASSPPSGGQGGTEAFF
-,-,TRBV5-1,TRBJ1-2,TGCGCCAGCAGCTCCGGCGGTGTCAGGGGTTTCTATGGCTACACCTTC,CASSSGGVRGFYGYTF
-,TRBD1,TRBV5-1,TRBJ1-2,TGCGCCAGCAGCTTAACTATCGGACAGGGAGGCGATGGCTACACCTTC,CASSLTIGQGGDGYTF
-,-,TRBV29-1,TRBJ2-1,TGCAGCGTTGTTGGCGGATACTCCTACAATGAGCAGTTCTTC,CSVVGGYSYNEQFF
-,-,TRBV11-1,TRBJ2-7,TGTGCCAGCAGCTTAGCTACTGTTCCCTACGAGCAGTACTTC,CASSLATVPYEQYF
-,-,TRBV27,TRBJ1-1,TGTGCCAGCAGTTTCTCAGGTTACACTGAAGCTTTCTTT,CASSFSGYTEAFF
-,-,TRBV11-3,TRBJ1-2,TGTGCCAGCAGCTTAGCAGACAGCGGTCTTTATGGCTACACCTTC,CASSLADSGLYGYTF
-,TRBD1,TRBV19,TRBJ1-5,TGTGCCAGTAGTATCAGGGGGCGGCCGAGCAATCAGCCCCAGCATTTT,CASSIRGRPSNQPQHF
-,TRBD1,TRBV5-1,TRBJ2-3,TGCGCCAGCAGCTACGGGACAGGGGGGAGGACAGATACGCAGTATTTT,CASSYGTGGRTDTQYF
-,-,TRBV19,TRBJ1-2,TGTGCCAGTAGTATGCAGGGTAAAGGTGGCTACACCTTC,CASSMQGKGGYTF
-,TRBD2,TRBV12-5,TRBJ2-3,TGTGCTAGTGGTTTAGGAGGGACTAGCCTAGCAGATACGCAGTATTTT,CASGLGGTSLADTQYF
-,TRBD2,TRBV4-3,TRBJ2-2,TGCGCCAGCAGCCAGACCGGGACTAGCCGATTCGGGGAGCTGTTTTTT,CASSQTGTSRFGELFF
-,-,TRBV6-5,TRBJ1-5,TGTGCCAGCAGAACCACTGACAGGTACAATCAGCCCCAGCATTTT,CASRTTDRYNQPQHF
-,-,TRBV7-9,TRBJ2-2,TGTGCCAGCAGCCACGACAGTAACACCGGGGAGCTGTTTTTT,CASSHDSNTGELFF
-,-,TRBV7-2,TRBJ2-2,TGTGCCAGCAGCCCCCGACAGACCGCGAACACCGGGGAGCTGTTTTTT,CASSPRQTANTGELFF
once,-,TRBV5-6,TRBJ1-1,TGTGCCAGCAGCTTGCCGACAGGTAAAGCTTTCTTT,CASSLPTGKAFF
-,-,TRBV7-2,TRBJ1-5,TGTGCCAGCAGCTTGGGGGATTCTCGGCCCCAGCATTTT,CASSLGDSRPQHF
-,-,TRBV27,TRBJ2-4,TGTGCCAGCAGTCCCGGACTAGGGGGAGTAAACATTCAGTACTTC,CASSPGLGGVNIQYF
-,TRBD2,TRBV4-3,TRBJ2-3,TGCGCCAGCAGCCAACTAGCGGGAGAAGGAGATACGCAGTATTTT,CASSQLAGEGDTQYF
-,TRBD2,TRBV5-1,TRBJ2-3,TGCGCCAGCAGCTTGGAAGGTAGCGGGAGTCCTGGAGATACGCAGTATTTT,CASSLEGSGSPGDTQYF
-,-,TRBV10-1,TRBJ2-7,TGCGCCAGCAGTGAACAGGGAAAGAGAGCCTACGAGCAGTACTTC,CASSEQGKRAYEQYF
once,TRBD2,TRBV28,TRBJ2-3,TGTGCCAGCAAGTCAAGCGGGAACACAGATACGCAGTATTTT,CASKSSGNTDTQYF
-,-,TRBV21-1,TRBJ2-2,TGTGCCAGCACCACAGGCGGGACTAGAGGGACCGGGGAGCTGTTTTTT,CASTTGGTRGTGELFF
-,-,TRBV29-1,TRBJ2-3,TGCAGCCTACTCAACCAGCGAGATACGCAGTATTTT,CSLLNQRDTQYF
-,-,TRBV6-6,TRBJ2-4,TGTGCCAGCAGGGGGGGGCGAGTAAACATTCAGTACTTC,CASRGGRVNIQYF
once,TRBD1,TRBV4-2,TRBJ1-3,TGTGCCAGCAGCCTCGGACAGGGGAACGAAAACACCATATATTTT,CASSLGQGNENTIYF
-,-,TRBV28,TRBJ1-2,TGTGCCAGCAGTCCAAACACGGGCCGAGGTGATACCTTC,CASSPNTGRGDTF
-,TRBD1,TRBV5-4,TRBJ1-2,TGTGCCAGCAGCTTTGTGGGACAGGGGGTCGGCTACACCTTC,CASSFVGQGVGYTF
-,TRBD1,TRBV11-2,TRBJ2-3,TGTGCCAGCAGCCCTCGACAGGGGGCAACAGATACGCAGTATTTT,CASSPRQGATDTQYF
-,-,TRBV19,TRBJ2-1,TGTGCCAGTAGTATGAACTTATACAATGAGCAGTTCTTC,CASSMNLYNEQFF
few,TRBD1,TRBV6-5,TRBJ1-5,TGTGCCAGCAGACCGGGACAGGGCGGCCAGCCCCAGCATTTT,CASRPGQGGQPQHF
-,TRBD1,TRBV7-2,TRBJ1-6,TGTGCCAGCAGCTTAGGGGCCGGGACAGGGGGATCTACACCCCTCCACTTT,CASSLGAGTGGSTPLHF
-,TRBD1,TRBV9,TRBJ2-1,TGTGCCAGCAGCGTAGGTCCCGGGACAGGGGTTACAAACAATGAGCAGTTCTTC,CASSVGPGTGVTNNEQFF
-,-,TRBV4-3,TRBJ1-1,TGCGCCAGCAGCCAAGGGACAGTTAACACTGAAGCTTTCTTT,CASSQGTVNTEAFF
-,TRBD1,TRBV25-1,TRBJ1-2,TGTGCCAGCAGTGAAGTGACAGGGTTGTATGGCTACACCTTC,CASSEVTGLYGYTF
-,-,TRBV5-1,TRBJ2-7,TGCGCCAGCAGCTTGCTCGGGGACTACGAGCAGTACTTC,CASSLLGDYEQYF
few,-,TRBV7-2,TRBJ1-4,TGTGCCAGTTCGACGTCATCAGGGAGTCGCGAAAAACTGTTTTTT,CASSTSSGSREKLFF
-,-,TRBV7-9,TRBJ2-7,TGTGCCAGCAGCCCCTCGGCCTACACCTACGAGCAGTACTTC,CASSPSAYTYEQYF
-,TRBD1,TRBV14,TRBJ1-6,TGTGCCAGCAGCCACAGGGGGACTAATTCACCCCTCCACTTT,CASSHRGTNSPLHF
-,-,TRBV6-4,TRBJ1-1,TGTGCCAGCAGTGACACGGACAGGAACACTGAAGCTTTCTTT,CASSDTDRNTEAFF
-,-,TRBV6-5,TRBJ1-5,TGTGCCAGCAGTCCCTATAGCAATCAGCCCCAGCATTTT,CASSPYSNQPQHF
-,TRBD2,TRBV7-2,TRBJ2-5,TGTGCCAGCAGCGCCAGACTAGCGGGGGCAGAGACCCAGTACTTC,CASSARLAGAETQYF
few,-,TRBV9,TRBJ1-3,TGTGCCAGCAGCGTATATAACTCTGGAAACACCATATATTTT,CASSVYNSGNTIYF
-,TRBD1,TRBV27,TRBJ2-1,TGTGCCAGCAGTGGACAGGGTTACTATGAGCAGTTCTTC,CASSGQGYYEQFF
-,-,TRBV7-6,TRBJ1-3,TGTGCCAGCAGCTTGGACGGAAACTCTGGAAACACCATATATTTT,CASSLDGNSGNTIYF
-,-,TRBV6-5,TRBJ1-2,TGTGCCAGCAGGGACCCGCAAGCTAACTATGGCTACACCTTC,CASRDPQANYGYTF
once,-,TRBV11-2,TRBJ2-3,TGTGCCAGCAGCCCTCGGGCTAGCGCTCTCACGCAGTATTTT,CASSPRASALTQYF
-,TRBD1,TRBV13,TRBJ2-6,TGTGCCAGCAGCTTAGGCGCGACAGGGGGCGCTGGGGCCAACGTCCTGACTTTC,CASSLGATGGAGANVLTF
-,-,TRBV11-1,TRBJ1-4,TGTGCCAGCAGCTTGGGAATCAATGAAAAACTGTTTTTT,CASSLGINEKLFF
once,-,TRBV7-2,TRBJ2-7,TGTGCCAGCAGCTACCCCGGGGGCGGGTCCTACGAGCAGTACTTC,CASSYPGGGSYEQYF
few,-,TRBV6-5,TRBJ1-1,TGTGCCAGCAGTTACTCGAAGAACACTGAAGCTTTCTTT,CASSYSKNTEAFF
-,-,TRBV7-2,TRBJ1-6,TGTGCCAGCAGCTTATGGGATACACAGGGTATGGGTAATTCACCCCTCCACTTT,CASSLWDTQGMGNSPLHF